These 26 T cell receptor beta chains were sequenced from one sample in a study of OX40 agonist ivuxolimab in advanced cancers. Sequencing used immunoSEQ multiplex PCR; TCRdb keeps in-frame clones, though not all of them. The repertoire consists of 40,000 to 50,000 clones, with around 89% occurring once and the leading ten covering under 0.65%. Specimen: CD4+ or CD8+ T cells sorted from blood, collected in a trial of the OX40 agonist ivuxolimab. These receptors all come from an adult with an advanced solid tumor such as melanoma, head and neck, liver or kidney cancer.

This clone is a singleton in its sample. V and J are TRBV5-1 and TRBJ2-1; 8 nucleotides match TRBD2. The junction had 11 bases not matched to a gene; V was cut back by 0 bases and J by 6 bases. The CDR3 is 17 residues long. Germline CDR1 is SGHRS and CDR2 is YFSETQ. CDR3 loop: CASSLVGSGVIFNEQFF. As DNA, the CDR3 is TGCGCCAGCAGCTTGGTAGGTAGCGGGGTTATCTTCAATGAGCAGTTCTTC.

The table lists this clone with a few counts. This chain uses TRBV4-3 with TRBJ1-2; D unresolved. V gave up 0 bases and J gave up 8 bases, with 13 bases separating them. Looked up from germline, CDR1 is LGHNA and CDR2 is YSLEER. The CDR3 has 14 amino acids. The CDR3 nucleotides read TGCGCCAGCAGCCAAGATCGGGCAATGGGGGGCTACACCTTC. This encodes CASSQDRAMGGYTF.

This rearrangement joins TRBV6-1 to TRBJ2-5; D ambiguous. The CDR3 covers 12 residues. The V gene's germline CDR1 is MNHNS and CDR2 SASEGT. V was clipped by 2 bases and J by 4 bases, with 5 bases between them. The CDR3 here is CASSEIVETQYF. CDR3 DNA sequence: TGTGCCAGCAGTGAAATCGTAGAGACCCAGTACTTC.

The chain links TRBV2 to TRBJ1-5; D ambiguous. With 3 bases removed from V and 0 bases from J, the gap between germline ends came to 6 bases. Germline loops: CDR1 SNHLY, CDR2 FYNNEI. The CDR3 loop spans 14 amino acids. CDR3 sequence: CASSDLNSNQPQHF. The CDR3 DNA reads as TGTGCCAGCAGTGATCTTAATAGCAATCAGCCCCAGCATTTT.

The chain combines TRBV5-1 with TRBJ1-1; no firm D call. Per germline, CDR1 SGHRS and CDR2 YFSETQ. The CDR3 totals 14 residues. The V and J ends lost 3 bases and 1 base respectively, with 10 bases between them. CDR3 bases: TGCGCCAGCAGCTATAGTGTCCAGAACACTGAAGCTTTCTTT. This gives the protein CASSYSVQNTEAFF.

V gene TRBV7-2 combines with J gene TRBJ1-6; no clear D gene. CDR1 and CDR2 from the germline V gene are SGHTA and FQGNSA. The V end lost 6 bases, the J end lost 4 bases, and 10 bases lay between the germline ends. The CDR3 runs 14 residues. The CDR3 protein is CASRPPGYNSPLHF. The CDR3 coding sequence is TGTGCCAGCAGACCACCGGGGTATAATTCACCCCTCCACTTT.

The chain joins TRBV5-1 to TRBJ2-3, with D possibly TRBD2 on 5 matching bases. V was pared by 4 bases and J by 5 bases, with 20 bases between. Germline-derived CDR1 and CDR2 are SGHRS and YFSETQ. The CDR3 is made up of 16 amino acids. CDR3 nucleotide sequence: TGCGCCAGCAGCCCTGTGGGCGGCGGAGGTAGAGATACGCAGTATTTT. It encodes CASSPVGGGGRDTQYF.

The V and J genes are TRBV18 and TRBJ1-2; 8 nucleotides agree with TRBD1. CDR1 is KGHSH and CDR2 is LQKENI in the germline V gene. V lost 6 bases, J lost 5 bases, and 11 bases stayed unmatched. This CDR3 spans 15 amino acids. CDR3 nucleotide sequence: TGTGCCAGCTCCCTGGGGCAGACAGGGGTTTATGGCTACACCTTC. Translation: CASSLGQTGVYGYTF.

This clone was detected only once. V gene TRBV7-2 combines with J gene TRBJ2-3; 7 bases match TRBD1. From germline, CDR1 is SGHTA and CDR2 FQGNSA. V lost 5 bases, J lost 4 bases, and 6 bases stayed unmatched. CDR3 length: 14 amino acids. The CDR3 spells CASSTRQGSDTQYF. CDR3 nucleotides: TGTGCCAGCAGCACCCGACAGGGATCAGATACGCAGTATTTT.

The chain is built from TRBV14 and TRBJ1-1; D is ambiguous. Germline V gene sequence: CDR1 SGHDN, CDR2 FVKESK. V was clipped by 1 base and J by 6 bases, with 6 bases between them. CDR3 length: 12 amino acids. The CDR3 loop reads CASSQVPSEAFF. CDR3 DNA sequence: TGTGCCAGCAGCCAAGTTCCGTCTGAAGCTTTCTTT.

The chain recombines TRBV27 with TRBJ1-2; D perhaps matches TRBD1 (6 bases). CDR1 and CDR2 (germline): MNHEY, SMNVEV (reference sequence). Trimming left V 2 bases short and J 6 bases short, with 7 bases between. The CDR3 has 12 residues. The DNA for the CDR3 is TGTGCCAGCAGTTTAAGGGGGGATGGCTACACCTTC. Translation gives CASSLRGDGYTF.

The CDR3 here is CASSPSGGRNGELFF. The CDR3 nucleotides are TGTGCCAGCAGCCCTAGCGGGGGGAGGAACGGGGAGCTGTTTTTT. The chain joins TRBV7-2 to TRBJ2-2; 11 nucleotides line up with TRBD2. J gave up 7 bases and V 5 bases, and 6 bases lay outside the gene matches. The CDR3 totals 15 residues. From germline, CDR1 is SGHTA and CDR2 FQGNSA.

This clone was recorded a few times. The V call is TRBV7-8, the J call TRBJ1-1; 10 positions agree with TRBD1. The CDR3 has 16 amino acids. Germline trimming cut 4 bases from V and 2 bases from J; bases unmatched to any gene: 7. Per the germline V gene, CDR1 is SGHVS and CDR2 is FQNEAQ. CDR3 amino acids: CASSSRDRGSNTEAFF. The CDR3 DNA follows: TGTGCCAGCAGCTCCCGGGACAGGGGATCAAACACTGAAGCTTTCTTT.

The chain has TRBV19 and TRBJ2-5, with a possible D match to TRBD1 (7 bases). This CDR3 spans 15 amino acids. CDR1 LNHDA and CDR2 SQIVND come from the germline V gene (reference sequence). Trimming removed 6 bases from V and 2 bases from J, with 16 bases in between. The CDR3 DNA sequence: TGTGCCAGTAGATACAGGGGAGGCCCGCAAGAGACCCAGTACTTC. It codes for CASRYRGGPQETQYF. Together with reference TRBV19 and TRBJ2-5, the CDR3 gives the full variable domain: DGGITQSPKYLFRKEGQNVTLSCEQNLNHDAMYWYRQDPGQGLRLIYYSQIVNDFQKGDIAEGYSVSREKKESFPLTVTSAQKNPTAFYLCASRYRGGPQETQYFGPGTRLLVL.

The chain links TRBV9 to TRBJ2-2; TRBD1 or TRBD2 may be the D gene (5 bases each). The length of the CDR3 is 13 residues. Trimming shortened V by 3 bases and J by 7 bases, and 10 bases separated the two germline ends. Germline loops: CDR1 SGDLS, CDR2 YYNGEE. CDR3 residues: CASSAQGDGELFF. The CDR3 DNA reads TGTGCCAGCAGCGCTCAGGGAGACGGGGAGCTGTTTTTT.

This clone was detected a few times. The chain is built from TRBV15 and TRBJ2-2; 8 bases fit TRBD1. CDR1 LNHNV and CDR2 YYDKDF come from the germline V gene (reference sequence). There are 14 residues in the CDR3. The trim removed 3 bases at V and 7 bases at J, leaving 4 bases unmatched. CDR3 in amino acids: CATSRDRAHGELFF. The CDR3 nucleotides are TGTGCCACCAGCAGGGACAGGGCACACGGGGAGCTGTTTTTT. The full variable domain, completed using reference TRBV15 and TRBJ2-2, is DAMVIQNPRYQVTQFGKPVTLSCSQTLNHNVMYWYQQKSSQAPKLLFHYYDKDFNNEADTPDNFQSRRPNTSFCFLDIRSPGLGDTAMYLCATSRDRAHGELFFGEGSRLTVL.

The chain has TRBV7-6 and TRBJ1-4, with unresolved D. Deletions cut 0 bases from V and 4 bases from J, with 6 bases between. The V gene's germline CDR1 is SGHVS and CDR2 FNYEAQ. This CDR3 has 14 residues. The CDR3 is CASSLAQSNEKLFF. DNA for the CDR3: TGTGCCAGCAGCTTAGCACAGAGTAATGAAAAACTGTTTTTT.

The rearrangement links TRBV4-3 to TRBJ2-3; D is perhaps TRBD1 or TRBD2 (6 bases each). Germline CDR1 and CDR2: LGHNA and YSLEER. The CDR3 spans 16 residues. V was shortened by 1 base and J by 3 bases, with 14 bases between the two germline ends. CDR3 DNA sequence: TGCGCCAGCAGCCAAGTCGGAGGGGGATTTACAGATACGCAGTATTTT. As protein: CASSQVGGGFTDTQYF.

The chain has TRBV5-4 and TRBJ1-6; D is undetermined. The CDR3 runs to 14 residues. Per the germline V gene, CDR1 is SGHNT and CDR2 is YYREEE (reference sequence). Trimming cost V 1 base and J 6 bases, with 8 bases left between them. For the CDR3, the DNA is TGTGCCAGCAGCTTGTCGTCCGGTAATTCACCCCTCCACTTT. Amino acid sequence: CASSLSSGNSPLHF. The entire variable domain, with the rest obtained from reference TRBV5-4 and TRBJ1-6, is as follows: ETGVTQSPTHLIKTRGQQVTLRCSSQSGHNTVSWYQQALGQGPQFIFQYYREEENGRGNFPPRFSGLQFPNYSSELNVNALELDDSALYLCASSLSSGNSPLHFGNGTRLTVT.

This rearrangement joins TRBV7-3 to TRBJ2-3, with 11 bases identical to TRBD2. This CDR3 has 17 amino acids. Germline values: CDR1 SGHTA, CDR2 FQGTGA. Trimming removed 0 bases from V and 1 base from J; junction bases left unmatched: 3. CDR3 sequence: CASSLTSGGAGTDTQYF. As DNA, the CDR3 is TGTGCCAGCAGCTTAACTAGCGGGGGGGCCGGCACAGATACGCAGTATTTT.

The chain couples TRBV5-1 to TRBJ2-3; 11 positions agree with TRBD2. This CDR3 has 16 amino acids. CDR1 and CDR2 (germline): SGHRS, YFSETQ. Trimming at V came to 0 bases and at J to 2 bases, leaving 2 bases not matched to a gene. DNA of the CDR3: TGCGCCAGCAGCTTGGGACTAGCGGGGCTCACAGATACGCAGTATTTT. This codes for CASSLGLAGLTDTQYF.

The CDR3 spells CASSYGQGAGGNTIYF. The DNA of the CDR3 is TGTGCCAGCAGTTACGGACAGGGGGCGGGAGGAAACACCATATATTTT. This chain connects TRBV6-5 to TRBJ1-3; 11 bases line up with TRBD1. Germline CDR1 is MNHEY and CDR2 is SVGAGI. The junction had 4 bases not matched to a gene; V was cut back by 2 bases and J by 4 bases. The CDR3 is made up of 16 amino acids.

In regard to this clone: The sample contains more than one DNA sequence encoding this CDR3. The J gene is TRBJ2-3, the V gene TRBV7-2; no clear D gene. The V and J ends lost 5 bases and 4 bases respectively, with 7 bases between them. CDR1 is SGHTA, CDR2 FQGNSA, per germline. The length of the CDR3 is 12 residues. The CDR3 reads CASSLGPDTQYF. The CDR3, as DNA: TGTGCCAGCAGCCTAGGCCCAGATACGCAGTATTTT.

The V gene is TRBV6-1, the J gene TRBJ1-1, with D possibly TRBD1 on 5 matching bases. V was shortened by 5 bases and J by 5 bases, with 18 bases between the two germline ends. This CDR3 comprises 15 residues. Germline CDR1 and CDR2: MNHNS and SASEGT. The CDR3 DNA is TGTGCCAGCAGTATGAATTGGGGGGGGTGGACTGAAGCTTTCTTT. Its protein product is CASSMNWGGWTEAFF.

This chain links TRBV7-2 with TRBJ2-5; the D gene is possibly TRBD1 (6 bases). The CDR3 loop spans 15 amino acids. CDR1 is SGHTA and CDR2 is FQGNSA in the germline V gene. V was clipped by 3 bases and J by 1 base, with 12 bases between them. The CDR3 loop is CASSFAGTPQETQYF. The CDR3 DNA reads TGTGCCAGCAGCTTTGCCGGGACACCCCAAGAGACCCAGTACTTC.

The chain recombines TRBV6-8 with TRBJ1-4; 8 bases are a match to TRBD1. Germline loops: CDR1 MNHGY, CDR2 SAAAGT. V dropped 4 bases and J dropped 0; count of bases not matched to a gene: 13. The CDR3 runs 19 residues. For the CDR3, the DNA is TGTGCCAGCAGTTCGTTGACAGGGGTTGCGATTCCAACTAATGAAAAACTGTTTTTT. Residues: CASSSLTGVAIPTNEKLFF.